The clone carrying this TCR beta chain came up many times. Its antigen is not known. Ahead of thyroid surgery, no patient had received treatment of any kind. The data are from a study of metastatic and nonmetastatic thyroid tumors. Study-level background: Thyroid patients, malignant and benign, had repertoires compared across blood and tumor or nodule tissue.

Per the germline V gene, CDR1 is MGHDK and CDR2 is SYGVNS. This CDR3 spans 14 amino acids. V lost 3 bases to trimming and J lost 6 bases, with 11 bases between them. Authors' analysis steps: Differences in CDR3 between clinicopathological groups were drawn on to build a classifier intended to discriminate distant-metastatic papillary thyroid cancer patients. TCRdb ran MiXCR on the PCR reads. TCRdb, not the original authors, processed these V and J calls. The data contain some 15,000 clones, around 33% of them singletons. Overall study findings and caveats: Relative to benign nodules, malignant thyroid tumors were reportedly characterized by significantly elevated TCR beta diversity in blood and tumor.

The genes are TRBV25-1 and TRBJ2-2; weak D call: TRBD2 (6 bases). The sample consisted of tumor tissue. This receptor was identified in a male donor with papillary thyroid cancer or a benign thyroid nodule (not recorded which). Some clones in this sample may be carry-over from other donors' samples. CDR3 DNA: TGTGCCAGCAGTGAGGGCAGGGAGGCCGGGGAGCTGTTTTTT. Its protein is CASSEGREAGELFF.